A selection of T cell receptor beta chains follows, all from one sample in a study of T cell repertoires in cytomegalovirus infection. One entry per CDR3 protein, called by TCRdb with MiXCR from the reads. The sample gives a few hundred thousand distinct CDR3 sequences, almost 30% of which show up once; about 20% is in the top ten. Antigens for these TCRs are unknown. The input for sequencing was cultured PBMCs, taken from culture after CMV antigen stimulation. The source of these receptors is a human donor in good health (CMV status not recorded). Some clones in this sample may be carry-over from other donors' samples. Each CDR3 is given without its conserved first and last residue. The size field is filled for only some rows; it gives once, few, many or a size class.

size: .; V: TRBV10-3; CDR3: AISTSTGYEQY
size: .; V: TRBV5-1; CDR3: ASSPGHAKNVQY
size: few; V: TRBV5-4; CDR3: ASSSRETEAF
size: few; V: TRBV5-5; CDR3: ASSLLPGSSTDTQY
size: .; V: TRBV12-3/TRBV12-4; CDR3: ASRRDRGQSGNEQF
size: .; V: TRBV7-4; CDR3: ASSAAFDEQF
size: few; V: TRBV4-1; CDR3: ASSEFERGEQY
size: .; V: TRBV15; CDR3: ATSAQGRHNEKLF
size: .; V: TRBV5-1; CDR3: ASSSEAVAYEQY
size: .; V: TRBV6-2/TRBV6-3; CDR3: ASSYYGWEQF
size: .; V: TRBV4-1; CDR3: ASSQEVVNQPQH
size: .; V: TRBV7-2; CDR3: ASSLGIAGGEQY
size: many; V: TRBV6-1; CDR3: ASSEYPGSTEAF
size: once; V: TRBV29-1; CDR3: SVNTHETQY
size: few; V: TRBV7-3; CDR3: ASSLIAGRGETQY
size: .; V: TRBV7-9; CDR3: ASSSKLAGVAGANVLT
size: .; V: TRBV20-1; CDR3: SAPDPGPETQY
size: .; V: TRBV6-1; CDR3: ASKVRDNYGYT
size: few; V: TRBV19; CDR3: ASSPPVGGGNTGELF
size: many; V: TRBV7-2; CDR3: ASSGGGGSADTQY
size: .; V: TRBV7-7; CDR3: ASSPSIGEDGELF
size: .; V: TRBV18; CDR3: ASSPGLPVWF
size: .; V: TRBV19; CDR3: ASSIDTPEDYGYT
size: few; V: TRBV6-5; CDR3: ASSYTALRSLNSPLH
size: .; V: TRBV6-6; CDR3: ASSYPPENRAF
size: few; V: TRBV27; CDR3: ASSSPVRGSPEAF
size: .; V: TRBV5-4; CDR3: ASTPDTKNTEAF
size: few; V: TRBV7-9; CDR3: ASSLGDSHGTEAF
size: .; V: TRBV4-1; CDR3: ASSHTGGNGYT
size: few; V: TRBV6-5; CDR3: ASKTGTVGPEAF
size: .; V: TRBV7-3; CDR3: ASSLTGQGYTDTQY
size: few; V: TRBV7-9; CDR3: ASSRTGVNIQY
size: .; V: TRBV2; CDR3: ASSGGQFRASPLH
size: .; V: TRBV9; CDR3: ASSVGSSGSYNEQF
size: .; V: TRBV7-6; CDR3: ASSLYWAGRNTEAF
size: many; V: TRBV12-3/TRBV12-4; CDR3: ASSLGGLTQY
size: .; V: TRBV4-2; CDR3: ASSQEWGRSYNEQF
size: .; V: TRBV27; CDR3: ASSLGVSGTEAF
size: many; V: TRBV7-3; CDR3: ASSLSGVSTGDTQY
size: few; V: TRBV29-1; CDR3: SVEGDLNTGQTYGYT
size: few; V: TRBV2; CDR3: ASRGGTTSGRTQY
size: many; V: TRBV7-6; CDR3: ASSSAHGTYEQY